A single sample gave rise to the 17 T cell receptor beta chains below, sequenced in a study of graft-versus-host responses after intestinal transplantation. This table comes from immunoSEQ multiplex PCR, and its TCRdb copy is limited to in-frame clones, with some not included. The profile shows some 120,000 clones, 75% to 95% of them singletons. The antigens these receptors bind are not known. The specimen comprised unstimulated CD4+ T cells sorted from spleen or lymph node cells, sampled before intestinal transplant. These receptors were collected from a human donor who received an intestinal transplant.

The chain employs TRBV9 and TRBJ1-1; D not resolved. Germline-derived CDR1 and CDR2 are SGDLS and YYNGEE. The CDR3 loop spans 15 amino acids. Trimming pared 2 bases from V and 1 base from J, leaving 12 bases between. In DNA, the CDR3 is TGTGCCAGCAGCGTTATCACCTCAGGGAACACTGAAGCTTTCTTT. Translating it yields CASSVITSGNTEAFF.

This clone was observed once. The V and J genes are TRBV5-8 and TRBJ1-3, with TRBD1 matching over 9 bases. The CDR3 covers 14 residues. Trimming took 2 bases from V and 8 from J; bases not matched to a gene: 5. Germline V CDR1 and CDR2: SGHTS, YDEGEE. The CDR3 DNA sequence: TGTGCCAGCAGCTTTCCGGGACAGGGATACACCATATATTTT. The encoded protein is CASSFPGQGYTIYF.

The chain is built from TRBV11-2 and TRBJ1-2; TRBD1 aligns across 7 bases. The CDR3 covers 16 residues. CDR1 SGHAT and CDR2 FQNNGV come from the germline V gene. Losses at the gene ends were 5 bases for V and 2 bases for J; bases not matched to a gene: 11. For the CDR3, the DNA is TGTGCCAGCAGCCTTAGCCACATGACAGGGAACTATGGCTACACCTTC. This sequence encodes CASSLSHMTGNYGYTF.

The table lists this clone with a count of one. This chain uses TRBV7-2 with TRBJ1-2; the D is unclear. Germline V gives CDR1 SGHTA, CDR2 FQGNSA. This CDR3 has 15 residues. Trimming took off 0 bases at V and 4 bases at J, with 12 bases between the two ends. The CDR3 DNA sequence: TGTGCCAGCAGCTTAGCCACAGCATGGATCTATGGCTACACCTTC. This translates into CASSLATAWIYGYTF.

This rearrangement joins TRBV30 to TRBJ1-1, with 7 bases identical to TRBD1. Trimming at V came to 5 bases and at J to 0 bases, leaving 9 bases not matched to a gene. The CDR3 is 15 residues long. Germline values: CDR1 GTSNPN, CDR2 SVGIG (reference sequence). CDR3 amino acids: CAWSQGMVVNTEAFF. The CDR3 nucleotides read TGTGCCTGGTCACAGGGGATGGTCGTGAACACTGAAGCTTTCTTT.

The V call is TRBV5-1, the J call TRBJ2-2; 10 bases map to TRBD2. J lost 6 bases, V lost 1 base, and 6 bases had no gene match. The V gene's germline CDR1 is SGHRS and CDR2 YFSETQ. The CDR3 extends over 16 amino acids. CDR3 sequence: CASSLSSGRVPGELFF. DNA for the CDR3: TGCGCCAGCAGCTTGAGCAGCGGGAGGGTTCCCGGGGAGCTGTTTTTT.

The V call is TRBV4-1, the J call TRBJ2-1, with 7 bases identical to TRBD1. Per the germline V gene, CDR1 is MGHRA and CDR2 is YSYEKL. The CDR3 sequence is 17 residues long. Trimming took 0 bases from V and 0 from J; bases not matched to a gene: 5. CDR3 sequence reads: CASSQEGGRSSYNEQFF. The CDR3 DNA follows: TGCGCCAGCAGCCAAGAAGGGGGCAGGAGCTCCTACAATGAGCAGTTCTTC.

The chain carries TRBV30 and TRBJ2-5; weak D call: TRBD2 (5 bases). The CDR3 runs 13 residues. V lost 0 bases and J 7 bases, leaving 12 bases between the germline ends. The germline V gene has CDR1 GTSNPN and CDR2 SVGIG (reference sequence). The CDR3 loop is CAWSVLFGVTQYF. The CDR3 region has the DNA TGTGCCTGGAGTGTACTGTTCGGGGTGACCCAGTACTTC.

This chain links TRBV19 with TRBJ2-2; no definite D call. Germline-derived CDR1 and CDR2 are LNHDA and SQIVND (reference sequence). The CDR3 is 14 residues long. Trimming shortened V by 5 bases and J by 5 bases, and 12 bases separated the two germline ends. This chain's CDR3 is CASSFQTETGELFF. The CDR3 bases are TGTGCCAGTAGTTTCCAAACAGAGACCGGGGAGCTGTTTTTT.

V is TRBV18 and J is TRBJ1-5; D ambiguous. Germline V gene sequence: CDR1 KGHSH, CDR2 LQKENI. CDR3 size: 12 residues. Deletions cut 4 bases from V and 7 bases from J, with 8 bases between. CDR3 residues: CASSRTGQPQHF. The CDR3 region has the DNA TGTGCCAGCTCACGAACGGGGCAGCCCCAGCATTTT.

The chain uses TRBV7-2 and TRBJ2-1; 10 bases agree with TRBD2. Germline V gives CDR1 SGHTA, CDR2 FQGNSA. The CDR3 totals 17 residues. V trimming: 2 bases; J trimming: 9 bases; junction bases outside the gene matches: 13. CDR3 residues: CASSLISGAGGSGEQFF. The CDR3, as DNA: TGTGCCAGCAGCTTAATTTCTGGAGCGGGGGGGTCCGGTGAGCAGTTCTTC.

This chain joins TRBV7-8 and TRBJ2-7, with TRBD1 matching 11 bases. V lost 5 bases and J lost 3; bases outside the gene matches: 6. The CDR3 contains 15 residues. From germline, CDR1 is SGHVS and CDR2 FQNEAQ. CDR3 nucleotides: TGTGCCAGCAGCCCTGGACAGGGGGCTTTCTACGAGCAGTACTTC. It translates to CASSPGQGAFYEQYF.

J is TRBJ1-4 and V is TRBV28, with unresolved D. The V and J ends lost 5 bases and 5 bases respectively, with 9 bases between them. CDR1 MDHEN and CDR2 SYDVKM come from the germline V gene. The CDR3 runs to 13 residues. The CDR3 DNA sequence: TGTGCCAGCAGTACCCGCGGAAATGAAAAACTGTTTTTT. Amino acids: CASSTRGNEKLFF. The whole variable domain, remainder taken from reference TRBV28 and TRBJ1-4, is DVKVTQSSRYLVKRTGEKVFLECVQDMDHENMFWYRQDPGLGLRLIYFSYDVKMKEKGDIPEGYSVSREKKERFSLILESASTNQTSMYLCASSTRGNEKLFFGSGTQLSVL.

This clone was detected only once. The CDR3: CSVEEFGTRTNEQFF. CDR3 bases: TGCAGCGTTGAAGAATTCGGGACTAGGACTAATGAGCAGTTCTTC. The chain joins TRBV29-1 to TRBJ2-1; TRBD2 matches 8 bases. This CDR3 spans 15 amino acids. Germline CDR1 and CDR2: SQVTM and ANQGSEA. V gave up 0 bases and J gave up 7 bases; unmatched junction bases: 8.

The DNA for the CDR3 is TGTGCCAGCAGTGAAGCGGGGTGGGGGGGCGGCTACGAGCAGTACTTC. Amino acids: CASSEAGWGGGYEQYF. This sequence joins TRBV6-1 and TRBJ2-7; D may be TRBD2 (7 bases). This CDR3 comprises 16 residues. Germline values: CDR1 MNHNS, CDR2 SASEGT. Trimming left V 0 bases short and J 3 bases short, with 15 bases between.

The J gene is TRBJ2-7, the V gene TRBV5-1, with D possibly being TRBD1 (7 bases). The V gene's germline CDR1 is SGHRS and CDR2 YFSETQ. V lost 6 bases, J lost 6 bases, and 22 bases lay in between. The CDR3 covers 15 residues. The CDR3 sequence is CASTRGPGRDSEQYF. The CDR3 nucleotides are TGCGCCAGCACACGTGGGCCGGGGCGGGACAGCGAGCAGTACTTC.

CDR3 nucleotide sequence: TGTGCCAGCAGCCGTGGGGGGAACCAAGAGACCCAGTACTTC. Residues: CASSRGGNQETQYF. The chain uses TRBV9 and TRBJ2-5; perhaps TRBD2 as D (6 bases). Trimming pared 4 bases from V and 0 bases from J, leaving 10 bases between. The V gene's germline CDR1 is SGDLS and CDR2 YYNGEE. The CDR3 has 14 amino acids. Full variable domain (outside the CDR3, taken from reference TRBV9 and TRBJ2-5): DSGVTQTPKHLITATGQRVTLRCSPRSGDLSVYWYQQSLDQGLQFLIQYYNGEERAKGNILERFSAQQFPDLHSELNLSSLELGDSALYFCASSRGGNQETQYFGPGTRLLVL.